Each of the 10 T cell receptor beta chains below was sequenced from the same sample in a study of T cell responses to AZD1222 COVID-19 vaccine. Some clones are missing from TCRdb's copy, which holds only in-frame ones; the method was immunoSEQ multiplex PCR. The sample consists of more than 140,000 clones, approximately 88% of them appearing once. The specimen was peripheral blood, collected on day 0 of MenACWY control vaccination. Source of these receptors: an adult in good health.

This clone was detected once. The rearrangement links TRBV6-5 to TRBJ1-1; perhaps TRBD1 as D (5 bases). Germline V gene data show CDR1 as MNHEY and CDR2 as SVGAGI. V was trimmed by 6 bases and J by 8 bases, leaving 19 bases between them. The CDR3 has 14 residues. CDR3 nucleotides: TGTGCCAGCAGACGGGCAGGGAGTGATGTCGAAGCTTTCTTT. Encoded protein: CASRRAGSDVEAFF.

V is TRBV7-3 and J is TRBJ1-2; 8 nucleotides line up with TRBD1. CDR3 length equals 14 residues. Germline assignment: CDR1 SGHTA and CDR2 FQGTGA. The J segment lost 5 bases and the V segment lost 3 bases, leaving 5 bases of the junction unmatched. CDR3 DNA: TGTGCCAGCAGCTTGGACAGGGCTCAATATGGCTACACCTTC. It translates to CASSLDRAQYGYTF.

The J gene is TRBJ1-2, the V gene TRBV30, with D maybe TRBD1 (5 bases). The CDR3 sequence is 14 residues long. CDR1 GTSNPN and CDR2 SVGIG come from the germline V gene (reference sequence). CDR3 bases: TGTGCATGCGGTGACCTCCAGGGAAGAGACGGCTACACCTTC. The encoded protein is CACGDLQGRDGYTF.

The CDR3 DNA reads as TGTGCCAGCAGCTCATCTTTGCCATTGGGGAGTCTTCAAGAGACCCAGTACTTC. This sequence encodes CASSSSLPLGSLQETQYF. The chain combines TRBV5-6 with TRBJ2-5; possible D gene TRBD2, 5 bases. The germline V gene encodes CDR1 SGHDT and CDR2 YYEEEE. The CDR3 runs to 18 residues. Trimming took off 3 bases at V and 2 bases at J, with 23 bases between the two ends.

The chain recombines TRBV5-6 with TRBJ2-2, with D tentatively TRBD2 (6 bases). Trimming cost V 4 bases and J 4 bases, with 14 bases left between them. This CDR3 comprises 15 residues. Germline values: CDR1 SGHDT, CDR2 YYEEEE. DNA of the CDR3: TGTGCCAGCAGCCCAACCGCCGGGGGCACCGGGGAGCTGTTTTTT. Translation gives CASSPTAGGTGELFF. Looking up the rest from reference TRBV5-6 and TRBJ2-2 gives the full variable domain: DAGVTQSPTHLIKTRGQQVTLRCSPKSGHDTVSWYQQALGQGPQFIFQYYEEEERQRGNFPDRFSGHQFPNYSSELNVNALLLGDSALYLCASSPTAGGTGELFFGEGSRLTVL.

The chain couples TRBV6-5 to TRBJ2-3, with TRBD2 as a possible D gene (5 bases). Trimming stripped 9 bases from V and 12 bases from J, with 16 bases between. CDR1 is MNHEY and CDR2 is SVGAGI in the germline V gene. The CDR3 loop spans 11 amino acids. The CDR3 sequence is CASGLGVGQYF. As DNA, the CDR3 is TGTGCCAGTGGACTCGGAGTGGGCCAGTATTTT.

The CDR3 region has the DNA TGTGCCAGCCAGACACTTTATAGCAATCAGCCCCAGCATTTT. It translates to CASQTLYSNQPQHF. The chain uses TRBV6-5 and TRBJ1-5; the D is unclear. V dropped 8 bases and J dropped 0 bases, with 11 bases sitting between them. CDR3 length: 14 residues. Germline CDR1 is MNHEY and CDR2 is SVGAGI.

This sequence joins TRBV6-5 and TRBJ2-1; TRBD1 might be the D (5 bases). The CDR3 contains 14 residues. Germline lookup yields CDR1 MNHEY and CDR2 SVGAGI. The V gene lost 5 bases and the J gene lost 3 bases, with 11 bases spanning the gap. CDR3 loop: CASSTRTHYNEQFF. The CDR3 coding sequence is TGTGCCAGCAGTACCCGGACACACTACAATGAGCAGTTCTTC.

The rearrangement joins TRBV5-1 to TRBJ1-1; D is unresolved. The V and J ends lost 3 bases and 5 bases respectively, with 14 bases between them. The length of the CDR3 is 14 residues. Germline loops: CDR1 SGHRS, CDR2 YFSETQ. CDR3 sequence reads: CASSSGNVLTEAFF. In nucleotides, the CDR3 is TGCGCCAGCAGCTCCGGTAATGTGCTAACTGAAGCTTTCTTT. Full variable domain (remainder filled in from reference TRBV5-1 and TRBJ1-1): KAGVTQTPRYLIKTRGQQVTLSCSPISGHRSVSWYQQTPGQGLQFLFEYFSETQRNKGNFPGRFSGRQFSNSRSEMNVSTLELGDSALYLCASSSGNVLTEAFFGQGTRLTVV.

The CDR3 region is CAISDRDTQYF. The CDR3 DNA follows: TGTGCCATCAGTGATCGAGATACGCAGTATTTT. The chain links TRBV10-3 to TRBJ2-3; no firm D call. The CDR3 is made up of 11 amino acids. CDR1 ENHRY and CDR2 SYGVKD come from the germline V gene. V shed 3 bases and J shed 5 bases, with 3 bases lying between them.